Each of the 27 T cell receptor beta chains below was sequenced from the same sample in a study of shared clonotypes between healthy human individuals. Terminally differentiated effector memory CD45RA+ cells were left out of the naive CD8 fraction, which was CD45RO-negative and positively selected for CCR7. Using immunoSEQ multiplex PCR, the repertoire was profiled, and TCRdb retains in-frame clones only, with some absent. The table includes 2 million to 2.5 million clones, around 96% detected once. The sample consisted of naive CD8+ T cells sorted from blood. These receptors came from a young man in good health.

The V call is TRBV4-3, the J call TRBJ1-1; D is unclear. Germline V CDR1 and CDR2: LGHNA, YSLEER. The CDR3 has 14 amino acids. V lost 3 bases and J 4 bases, leaving 12 bases between the germline ends. CDR3 nucleotides: TGCGCCAGCAGCCATTTCACCGGCGGCACTGAAGCTTTCTTT. Its protein is CASSHFTGGTEAFF.

Note on this clone: The same CDR3 can be traced to other DNA sequences in this sample. CDR3 nucleotide sequence: TGTGCCAGCAGCCCCGGCGGGTCCTACGAGCAGTACTTC. Its translation: CASSPGGSYEQYF. The genes are TRBV5-6 and TRBJ2-7; D possibly corresponds to TRBD2 (5 bases). CDR1 is SGHDT and CDR2 is YYEEEE in the germline V gene. The CDR3 is 13 residues long. Trimming shortened V by 4 bases and J by 1 base, and 9 bases separated the two germline ends. Looking up the rest from reference TRBV5-6 and TRBJ2-7 gives the full variable domain: DAGVTQSPTHLIKTRGQQVTLRCSPKSGHDTVSWYQQALGQGPQFIFQYYEEEERQRGNFPDRFSGHQFPNYSSELNVNALLLGDSALYLCASSPGGSYEQYFGPGTRLTVT.

The rearrangement links TRBV10-2 to TRBJ1-2, with D tentatively TRBD1 (5 bases). Germline V lookup: CDR1 WSHSY, CDR2 SAAADI. The CDR3 covers 15 residues. The V gene lost 0 bases and the J gene lost 2 bases, with 10 bases spanning the gap. CDR3 sequence (DNA): TGCGCCAGCAGTGAGTCAGGCGGGGGGAACTATGGCTACACCTTC. Its protein product is CASSESGGGNYGYTF.

This chain connects TRBV11-3 to TRBJ2-3, with TRBD2 matching over 7 bases. Germline CDR1 and CDR2: SGHNT and YENEEA. The CDR3 runs 19 residues. The J segment lost 1 base and the V segment lost 0 bases, leaving 13 bases of the junction unmatched. Here the CDR3 reads CASSLDLREGLDGTDTQYF. In DNA form, the CDR3 reads TGTGCCAGCAGCTTAGATCTGAGGGAGGGCCTTGATGGCACAGATACGCAGTATTTT.

This clone appeared a few times. V is TRBV19 and J is TRBJ1-2; D gene unclear. Germline assignment: CDR1 LNHDA and CDR2 SQIVND (reference sequence). V was trimmed by 7 bases and J by 4 bases, leaving 13 bases between them. The CDR3 is 13 amino acids. The CDR3 spells CASTTGASYGYTF. CDR3 sequence (DNA): TGTGCCAGTACCACTGGCGCGTCCTATGGCTACACCTTC. Full variable domain (missing parts from reference TRBV19 and TRBJ1-2): DGGITQSPKYLFRKEGQNVTLSCEQNLNHDAMYWYRQDPGQGLRLIYYSQIVNDFQKGDIAEGYSVSREKKESFPLTVTSAQKNPTAFYLCASTTGASYGYTFGSGTRLTVV.

This chain connects TRBV7-6 to TRBJ2-1; TRBD2 might be the D (5 bases). Germline-derived CDR1 and CDR2 are SGHVS and FNYEAQ. V lost 4 bases, J lost 0 bases, and 10 bases lay in between. CDR3 length: 15 amino acids. The DNA for the CDR3 is TGTGCCAGCAGCTCGTTGGGGAGCTCCTACAATGAGCAGTTCTTC. Protein product: CASSSLGSSYNEQFF.

The chain combines TRBV6-5 with TRBJ2-2, with D possibly TRBD1 on 5 matching bases. V lost 6 bases to trimming and J lost 6 bases, with 14 bases between them. Germline assignment: CDR1 MNHEY and CDR2 SVGAGI. This CDR3 spans 14 amino acids. The CDR3 nucleotides are TGTGCCAGCAGGAAGGGGCCTGGGGCCGGGGAGCTGTTTTTT. This gives the protein CASRKGPGAGELFF.

The V and J genes are TRBV10-3 and TRBJ2-7; 7 bases align to TRBD1. The V and J ends lost 0 bases and 4 bases, in that order; junction bases with no gene match: 6. The CDR3 is 15 residues long. Germline loops: CDR1 ENHRY, CDR2 SYGVKD. CDR3 DNA sequence: TGTGCCATCAGTGAGTCACAGGGGTTGAGGTACGAGCAGTACTTC. Translation gives CAISESQGLRYEQYF.

J is TRBJ2-7 and V is TRBV7-2; D perhaps matches TRBD1 (5 bases). CDR3 length: 15 residues. Germline values: CDR1 SGHTA, CDR2 FQGNSA. V lost 1 base, J lost 3 bases, and 13 bases lay in between. In DNA form, the CDR3 reads TGTGCCAGCAGCTTAGAGGCCGCAGGGCACTACGAGCAGTACTTC. Protein sequence: CASSLEAAGHYEQYF.

To note about this clone: Other DNA sequences in this sample translate to the same CDR3. The rearrangement links TRBV10-1 to TRBJ2-2; possibly TRBD1 or TRBD2 for D (6 bases each). This CDR3 contains 14 residues. The V end lost 0 bases, the J end lost 8 bases, and 10 bases lay between the germline ends. CDR1 WNHNN and CDR2 SYGVQD come from the germline V gene (reference sequence). CDR3 bases: TGCGCCAGCAGTGAGTCGGGGGGCAGTGGGGAGCTGTTTTTT. Encoded protein: CASSESGGSGELFF.

The CDR3 DNA sequence: TGTGCCAGCAGTTTGTCGCCCGGGAGCGGCTACACCTTC. Translated: CASSLSPGSGYTF. The genes are TRBV27 and TRBJ1-2; no definite D call. CDR3 length: 13 amino acids. The V end lost 3 bases, the J end lost 8 bases, and 13 bases lay between the germline ends. Germline V gene lookup returns CDR1 MNHEY and CDR2 SMNVEV (reference sequence).

CDR3 nucleotide sequence: TGTGCCAGCAGTAAGAGTAGCGGGGGGTTCACAGATACGCAGTATTTT. Its translation is CASSKSSGGFTDTQYF. The rearrangement joins TRBV28 to TRBJ2-3; 10 bases map to TRBD2. Germline values: CDR1 MDHEN, CDR2 SYDVKM. Trimming removed 5 bases from V and 2 bases from J; junction bases left unmatched: 7. The CDR3 is 16 amino acids.

The chain is built from TRBV7-9 and TRBJ1-1; D perhaps matches TRBD1 (5 bases). This CDR3 is 13 amino acids long. The V and J ends lost 5 bases and 14 bases respectively, with 21 bases between them. Germline loops: CDR1 SEHNR, CDR2 FQNEAQ (reference sequence). CDR3 in amino acids: CASSPRDATERFF. CDR3 bases: TGTGCCAGCAGCCCCCGGGACGCAACTGAAAGGTTCTTT. Variable domain in full (rest from reference TRBV7-9 and TRBJ1-1): DTGVSQNPRHKITKRGQNVTFRCDPISEHNRLYWYRQTLGQGPEFLTYFQNEAQLEKSRLLSDRFSAERPKGSFSTLEIQRTEQGDSAMYLCASSPRDATERFFGQGTRLTVV.

This chain uses TRBV7-6 with TRBJ2-5; 10 positions agree with TRBD2. After removal of 5 bases from V and 5 bases from J, the junction contained 11 bases not matched to a gene. Germline values: CDR1 SGHVS, CDR2 FNYEAQ. The CDR3 consists of 16 residues. DNA of the CDR3: TGTGCCAGCAGCCCCCGAGCGGGAGGGATGGGGGAGACCCAGTACTTC. Amino acid sequence: CASSPRAGGMGETQYF.

V is TRBV28 and J is TRBJ1-2; D remains ambiguous. The CDR3 covers 13 residues. Germline values: CDR1 MDHEN, CDR2 SYDVKM. The ends were cut back, 5 bases at V and 3 bases at J, with 10 bases in the middle. This chain's CDR3 is CASSLDLYYGYTF. In nucleotides, the CDR3 is TGTGCCAGCAGTCTGGACCTATACTATGGCTACACCTTC.

The table lists this clone with a count of one. The CDR3 loop is CASSIVWGPLVMGEQYF. The CDR3 nucleotides are TGTGCCAGTAGTATAGTGTGGGGGCCCCTGGTCATGGGAGAGCAGTACTTC. The chain combines TRBV19 with TRBJ2-7; tentative D call: TRBD1 (6 bases). CDR3 length equals 17 residues. Trimming stripped 1 base from V and 7 bases from J, with 23 bases between. Germline V CDR1 and CDR2: LNHDA, SQIVND (reference sequence).

This sequence joins TRBV19 and TRBJ2-7, with 13 bases that match TRBD2. The CDR3 covers 14 residues. With 5 bases clipped from V and 5 bases from J, the junction kept 3 bases outside the gene matches. Germline V lookup: CDR1 LNHDA, CDR2 SQIVND (reference sequence). The CDR3 coding sequence is TGTGCCAGTAGTTGGACTAGCGGGAGTCACGAGCAGTACTTC. Amino acid sequence: CASSWTSGSHEQYF. The full variable domain, rest sourced from reference TRBV19 and TRBJ2-7, is DGGITQSPKYLFRKEGQNVTLSCEQNLNHDAMYWYRQDPGQGLRLIYYSQIVNDFQKGDIAEGYSVSREKKESFPLTVTSAQKNPTAFYLCASSWTSGSHEQYFGPGTRLTVT.

The V gene is TRBV4-3, the J gene TRBJ2-5; 8 bases are shared with TRBD1. Germline loops: CDR1 LGHNA, CDR2 YSLEER. The CDR3 loop spans 16 amino acids. V shed 0 bases, J shed 1 base, and the junction held 4 bases outside the gene matches. CDR3 sequence reads: CASSQDYGQGQETQYF. In nucleotides, the CDR3 is TGCGCCAGCAGCCAAGATTATGGACAGGGCCAAGAGACCCAGTACTTC.

This sequence joins TRBV30 and TRBJ2-7; 9 nucleotides align to TRBD1. V shed 1 base and J 4 bases; nucleotides not matched to a gene: 8. Looked up from germline, CDR1 is GTSNPN and CDR2 is SVGIG (reference sequence). This CDR3 is 15 amino acids long. CDR3: CAWSGELDRGYEQYF. The CDR3 DNA reads TGTGCCTGGAGTGGGGAATTGGACAGGGGATACGAGCAGTACTTC.

The gene calls are TRBV30 and TRBJ1-2; a possible D gene is TRBD1 (6 bases). From germline, CDR1 is GTSNPN and CDR2 SVGIG (reference sequence). The CDR3 extends over 13 amino acids. The V end was cut by 3 bases, the J end by 4 bases, with 12 bases between. The CDR3 nucleotides are TGTGCCTGGAGGCAACAGGGACTCTATGGCTACACCTTC. Its translation is CAWRQQGLYGYTF.

V usage is TRBV30 and J usage is TRBJ2-7; TRBD1 matches at 8 bases. The germline gives CDR1 GTSNPN, CDR2 SVGIG (reference sequence). The CDR3 totals 13 residues. The V segment lost 5 bases and the J segment 6 bases; nucleotides outside the gene matches: 9. The CDR3 nucleotides read TGTGCCTGGGGTTTTGACAGGGGTGTCGAGCAGTACTTC. Protein: CAWGFDRGVEQYF. The whole variable domain, remainder taken from reference TRBV30 and TRBJ2-7, is SQTIHQWPATLVQPVGSPLSLECTVEGTSNPNLYWYRQAAGRGLQLLFYSVGIGQISSEVPQNLSASRPQDRQFILSSKKLLLSDSGFYLCAWGFDRGVEQYFGPGTRLTVT.

The CDR3 region has the DNA TGTGCCAGCGGCCTGCGAGCGGGGGGGCTGCCAGGTCCAGAGACCCAGTACTTC. Its protein product is CASGLRAGGLPGPETQYF. The J gene is TRBJ2-5, the V gene TRBV27, with 10 bases that match TRBD2. Germline V gives CDR1 MNHEY, CDR2 SMNVEV (reference sequence). This CDR3 is 18 amino acids long. The V gene end was trimmed by 8 bases and the J gene end by 4 bases; junction bases not matched to a gene: 19.

This chain joins TRBV7-8 and TRBJ1-4; no reliable D call. Trimming shortened V by 5 bases and J by 8 bases, and 9 bases separated the two germline ends. CDR1 SGHVS and CDR2 FQNEAQ come from the germline V gene. The CDR3 is 12 amino acids. CDR3 DNA: TGTGCCAGCAGCCCCGACCTGGAAAAACTGTTTTTT. Encoded protein: CASSPDLEKLFF.

The rearrangement links TRBV5-1 to TRBJ2-5; D is ambiguous. The CDR3 loop spans 12 amino acids. The germline CDR1 and CDR2 sequences are SGHRS and YFSETQ. V lost 5 bases and J lost 9, with 14 bases in between. This CDR3 is CASSDGSGSQYF. The CDR3, as DNA: TGCGCCAGCAGTGACGGGTCCGGGTCCCAGTACTTC. Complete variable domain (other parts from reference TRBV5-1 and TRBJ2-5): KAGVTQTPRYLIKTRGQQVTLSCSPISGHRSVSWYQQTPGQGLQFLFEYFSETQRNKGNFPGRFSGRQFSNSRSEMNVSTLELGDSALYLCASSDGSGSQYFGPGTRLLVL.

This chain uses TRBV7-9 with TRBJ1-2, with D tentatively TRBD1 (6 bases). Trimming pared 5 bases from V and 2 bases from J, leaving 21 bases between. The V gene's germline CDR1 is SEHNR and CDR2 FQNEAQ (reference sequence). This CDR3 comprises 17 residues. CDR3 loop: CASSLPGDISANYGYTF. In DNA, the CDR3 is TGTGCCAGCAGCCTCCCCGGGGACATTTCAGCGAACTATGGCTACACCTTC.

This clone was seen once. This specimen includes other DNA sequences encoding the same CDR3. The chain couples TRBV27 to TRBJ2-7, with D unresolved. The V end lost 0 bases, the J end lost 2 bases, and 5 bases lay between the germline ends. Germline values: CDR1 MNHEY, CDR2 SMNVEV (reference sequence). The CDR3 spans 13 residues. In DNA form, the CDR3 reads TGTGCCAGCAGTTTATCCAGCCCCTACGAGCAGTACTTC. As protein: CASSLSSPYEQYF.

This chain connects TRBV4-1 to TRBJ2-5; D remains ambiguous. In germline, CDR1 is MGHRA, CDR2 YSYEKL. The CDR3 extends over 13 amino acids. Trimming cost V 3 bases and J 3 bases, with 8 bases left between them. The CDR3 coding sequence is TGCGCCAGCAGCCACGATACGGAAGAGACCCAGTACTTC. It yields the protein CASSHDTEETQYF.